This record concerns one T cell receptor beta chain sequence. What it recognizes is unknown. Germline V gene data show CDR1 as GTSNPN and CDR2 as SVGIG (reference sequence). Trimming cost V 8 bases and J 3 bases, with 16 bases left between them. The CDR3 is made up of 13 amino acids. Each patient came to thyroid surgery without any prior treatment (of any kind). This sample is drawn from a study of metastatic and nonmetastatic thyroid tumors. In the study overall: The comparison covered peripheral blood and tumor or nodule tissue in malignant and benign thyroid patients.

Under the authors' procedure: The study took CDR3 differences across clinicopathological groups and made a distant-metastasis classifier for papillary thyroid cancer from them. TCRdb re-analyzed the PCR reads using MiXCR. These V and J calls derive from TCRdb rather than the authors' analysis. Of over 45,000 clones detected, roughly a fifth appear once; the ten largest clones hold about 4%. Study outcomes and limitations: According to reports, the diversity of TCR beta was significantly higher in malignant thyroid tumors than in benign nodules, and this held in both blood and tumor samples.

The chain has TRBV30 and TRBJ1-1; no clear D. This receptor was taken from a male donor with papillary thyroid cancer or a benign thyroid nodule (not recorded which). Some clones in this sample may be carry-over from other donors' samples. Specimen: blood. CDR3 coding DNA: TGTGCCCTAAGGCCCACGGTATACACTGAAGCTTTCTTT. This translates into CALRPTVYTEAFF.